Below, 15 T cell receptor beta chains from the same sample are listed, as sequenced in a study of Graves' ophthalmopathy and Graves' hyperthyroidism. RNA transcripts served as template for amplifying TCR beta CDR3 sequences. HTBI primers served in a first-round RT-PCR, which a second-round multiplex PCR followed. TCRdb re-derived calls from the multiplex PCR reads in MiXCR, one entry per CDR3 protein. The sample contains hundreds of thousands of distinct CDR3 sequences, about a fifth of which appear only once. Sequencing was carried out using peripheral blood. The origin of the receptors is a woman between 18 and 29 years old with stable Graves' hyperthyroidism. Some clones in this sample may be carry-over from other donors' samples.

This clonotype has only a few counts. The chain recombines TRBV28 with TRBJ1-1, with D perhaps matching TRBD1 (5 bases). Germline CDR1 reads MDHEN; CDR2 reads SYDVKM. Trimming cost V 3 bases and J 0 bases, with 14 bases left between them. The CDR3 contains 16 residues. The CDR3 region is CASSFSLREMNTEAFF. CDR3 bases: TGTGCCAGCAGTTTCTCCCTCAGGGAGATGAACACTGAAGCTTTCTTT.

This clonotype was counted many times. The chain is built from TRBV10-3 and TRBJ2-7, with 9 bases that match TRBD1. This CDR3 comprises 14 residues. V shed 3 bases, J shed 5 bases, and the junction held 5 bases outside the gene matches. Germline loops: CDR1 ENHRY, CDR2 SYGVKD. The CDR3 coding sequence is TGTGCCATCAGTGAAGGGACAGGGAGGAACGAGCAGTACTTC. Its protein product is CAISEGTGRNEQYF.

Ten or more counts support this clonotype. This sequence joins TRBV28 and TRBJ2-7; the D gene is possibly TRBD2 (6 bases). Germline V gene lookup returns CDR1 MDHEN and CDR2 SYDVKM. There are 15 residues in the CDR3. Trimming removed 7 bases at V and 0 bases at J, with 16 bases between. The DNA for the CDR3 is TGTGCCAGCAACAAAAAAGCGGGTTACTCCTACGAGCAGTACTTC. Encoded protein: CASNKKAGYSYEQYF.

This clonotype was picked up many times. This sequence joins TRBV3-1 and TRBJ2-2; D not certain. V was pared by 1 base and J by 3 bases, with 6 bases between. Germline V gene sequence: CDR1 LGHDT, CDR2 YNNKEL (reference sequence). This CDR3 has 14 amino acids. The CDR3 bases are TGTGCCAGCAGCCAAGTTCGGGACACCGGGGAGCTGTTTTTT. Encoded protein: CASSQVRDTGELFF.

This clonotype was seen at least ten times. This chain connects TRBV28 to TRBJ2-5; D might be TRBD2 (6 bases). V was trimmed by 3 bases and J by 3 bases, leaving 17 bases between them. This CDR3 is 16 amino acids long. Germline values: CDR1 MDHEN, CDR2 SYDVKM. DNA of the CDR3: TGTGCCAGCAGTTTCTCTAGCGACCTCTTTAAAGAGACCCAGTACTTC. The encoded protein is CASSFSSDLFKETQYF.

This clonotype was observed many times. The V and J genes are TRBV19 and TRBJ1-1, with 7 bases matching TRBD1. The CDR3 is 14 amino acids. After removal of 5 bases from V and 7 bases from J, the junction contained 10 bases not matched to a gene. CDR1 and CDR2 (germline): LNHDA, SQIVND (reference sequence). The CDR3 sequence: CASSYLGTVGEAFF. CDR3 DNA: TGTGCCAGTAGTTACCTCGGGACAGTCGGTGAAGCTTTCTTT.

The chain is built from TRBV18 and TRBJ2-3; the D gene is possibly TRBD1 (6 bases). V gave up 3 bases and J gave up 3 bases, with 7 bases separating them. Germline lookup yields CDR1 KGHSH and CDR2 LQKENI. There are 13 residues in the CDR3. CDR3 protein: CASSPGQTDTQYF. The CDR3 DNA is TGTGCCAGCTCACCTGGACAGACAGATACGCAGTATTTT.

The sample holds many counts of this clonotype. V usage is TRBV6-5 and J usage is TRBJ1-5; 9 nucleotides line up with TRBD1. CDR3 length equals 16 residues. Germline V CDR1 and CDR2: MNHEY, SVGAGI. Losses at the gene ends were 4 bases for V and 6 bases for J; bases not matched to a gene: 10. The CDR3 DNA reads as TGTGCCAGCAGTTCAAGGCCGGGACAGGGCAGTCAGCCCCAGCATTTT. This sequence encodes CASSSRPGQGSQPQHF.

The rearrangement uses TRBV24-1 and TRBJ1-2; tentatively, D is TRBD1 (6 bases). Germline-derived CDR1 and CDR2 are KGHDR and SFDVKD. Deletions cut 0 bases from V and 8 bases from J, with 9 bases between. CDR3 size: 13 residues. In DNA form, the CDR3 reads TGTGCCACCAGTGATTTGTCAGGGGTCGGCTACACCTTC. It codes for CATSDLSGVGYTF.

The CDR3 loop is CASSSWGSDQPQHF. The DNA for the CDR3 is TGTGCCAGCAGTTCCTGGGGTTCGGATCAGCCCCAGCATTTT. This chain uses TRBV6-5 with TRBJ1-5; D not certain. This CDR3 comprises 14 residues. Germline loops: CDR1 MNHEY, CDR2 SVGAGI. V shed 4 bases and J shed 5 bases, with 12 bases lying between them.

The chain combines TRBV6-1 with TRBJ2-2; D remains ambiguous. The V end lost 7 bases, the J end lost 3 bases, and 9 bases lay between the germline ends. CDR1 is MNHNS and CDR2 is SASEGT in the germline V gene. The CDR3 covers 13 residues. The CDR3 coding sequence is TGTGCCAGCACCTGGCGCGACACCGGGGAGCTGTTTTTT. Translated: CASTWRDTGELFF.

The table lists this clonotype with many counts. This chain joins TRBV12-3 or TRBV12-4 and TRBJ1-2, with D maybe TRBD1 (5 bases). CDR3 length: 12 amino acids. The V and J ends lost 6 bases and 6 bases respectively, with 11 bases between them. CDR3 coding DNA: TGTGCCAGCAGGGGGCGGGAAGATGGCTACACCTTC. Translated, it gives CASRGREDGYTF.

Details on this clonotype: At one boundary the junction diverges from the germline segment, which might be a read error. The J gene is TRBJ2-7, the V gene TRBV10-1; TRBD2 matches 10 bases. There are 15 residues in the CDR3. CDR1 is WNHNN, CDR2 SYGVQD, per germline (reference sequence). In DNA, the CDR3 is TGCGCCTGCAGTGAGTCGCTAGCGGGAGTTATCGAGCAGTACTTC. Translation: CACSESLAGVIEQYF.

This clonotype was counted many times. The chain uses TRBV29-1 and TRBJ1-1, with 8 bases lining up with TRBD1. Germline lookup yields CDR1 SQVTM and CDR2 ANQGSEA. The CDR3 is made up of 16 amino acids. V gave up 4 bases and J gave up 1 base; unmatched junction bases: 11. The CDR3 DNA reads as TGCAGCGTTGCACCTCGACAGGGGCTGCAGAACACTGAAGCTTTCTTT. Translation: CSVAPRQGLQNTEAFF.

This clonotype came up a few times. The CDR3 sequence is CASSFRGKSYEQYF. CDR3 in DNA: TGTGCCAGCAGTTTCCGGGGGAAGAGTTACGAGCAGTACTTC. V usage is TRBV27 and J usage is TRBJ2-7, with D maybe TRBD2 (6 bases). CDR1 and CDR2 (germline): MNHEY, SMNVEV (reference sequence). V gave up 3 bases and J gave up 4 bases, with 13 bases separating them. The CDR3 has 14 residues.